This TCR beta chain appears in the sequencing data of a study of CD8 T cells in ankylosing spondylitis. Study observations and caveats: Made up of roughly 8 highly homologous variants, a TCR beta motif appeared characteristic of ankylosing spondylitis blood. Disease-associated clonotypes exhibited CD8+ identity and were relatively infrequent in peripheral blood.

V dropped 2 bases and J dropped 6 bases, with 15 bases sitting between them. The CDR3 is made up of 15 amino acids. The germline gives CDR1 SGHRS, CDR2 YFSETQ. This clonotype was seen a handful of times. Its antigen is still unknown. The authors made TCR beta libraries by quantitative 5'-RACE with molecular barcodes. TCRdb recomputed calls from the 5' RACE reads with MiXCR, one row per CDR3 protein. The sample has some 450,000 distinct CDR3 sequences, 17% seen once. The V gene is TRBV5-1, the J gene TRBJ2-1; D is tentatively TRBD1 or TRBD2 (5 bases each). The source is a male donor with ankylosing spondylitis. Sequencing was done on a sample of blood, either unsorted or a sorted T cell fraction (not recorded which). CDR3 in amino acids: CASSFEGSPSNEQFF. In DNA, the CDR3 is TGCGCCAGCAGCTTCGAGGGGAGCCCCTCCAATGAGCAGTTCTTC.